Following are 15 T cell receptor beta chains from one sample sequenced in a study of regulatory T cells in long-lasting Graves disease. Construction of the TCR beta libraries employed iRepertoire HTBI primers in conjunction with Arm-PCR of CDR3 regions. MiXCR, applied by TCRdb to the multiplex PCR reads, yields one record per CDR3 protein. Of roughly 500,000 distinct CDR3 sequences listed, around 11% are singletons. This sample's time point: newly diagnosed GD, antithyroid drugs for less than 3 months. PBMCs provided the RNA from which the TCR library was made. This sample also belongs to another study, concerning T cells in Graves' hyperthyroidism and ophthalmopathy.

Source: peripheral blood mononuclear cells (PBMCs), taken at new diagnosis, from a patient treated with antithyroid drugs. The receptors were sampled from a woman aged 25 to 39 with Graves disease.

Only a few counts were recorded for this clonotype. The V call is TRBV7-9, the J call TRBJ2-2; 10 bases align to TRBD2. This CDR3 comprises 16 residues. Germline V gene sequence: CDR1 SEHNR, CDR2 FQNEAQ (reference sequence). J gave up 6 bases and V 5 bases, and 9 bases lay outside the gene matches. The CDR3 region is CASSISSGRGSGELFF. The DNA for the CDR3 is TGTGCCAGCAGCATTTCTAGCGGGAGAGGGTCCGGGGAGCTGTTTTTT.

Ten or more counts support this clonotype. The gene calls are TRBV2 and TRBJ2-5; 7 nucleotides agree with TRBD2. The CDR3 runs to 13 residues. The trim removed 7 bases at V and 7 bases at J, leaving 9 bases unmatched. Germline V gene lookup returns CDR1 SNHLY and CDR2 FYNNEI. The CDR3 bases are TGTGCCAGCAAGGGTGGCGGGAGCGGGACCCAGTACTTC. Translating it yields CASKGGGSGTQYF.

This clonotype came up many times. The CDR3 loop is CASSATGGAPYEQYF. The DNA of the CDR3 is TGTGCCAGCAGTGCTACAGGGGGGGCCCCCTACGAGCAGTACTTC. This rearrangement joins TRBV28 to TRBJ2-7; tentatively, D is TRBD1 (8 bases). Germline CDR1 is MDHEN and CDR2 is SYDVKM. V was pared by 5 bases and J by 2 bases, with 16 bases between. There are 15 residues in the CDR3.

There are a few counts of this clonotype. CDR3 sequence reads: CASSFEIYGYTF. For the CDR3, the DNA is TGTGCCAGCAGTTTTGAGATCTATGGCTACACCTTC. V gene TRBV28 combines with J gene TRBJ1-2; no definite D call. V was clipped by 3 bases and J by 4 bases, with 6 bases between them. This CDR3 contains 12 residues. CDR1 is MDHEN, CDR2 SYDVKM, per germline.

This clonotype was picked up a small number of times. This chain joins TRBV18 and TRBJ2-5, with TRBD1 matching over 7 bases. With V trimmed by 5 bases and J by 2 bases, 5 bases remained unmatched. The CDR3 covers 14 residues. The germline V gene has CDR1 KGHSH and CDR2 LQKENI. The DNA of the CDR3 is TGTGCCAGCTCAACATCGACAGGGCAAGAGACCCAGTACTTC. Its protein is CASSTSTGQETQYF.

This clonotype was counted only a few times. The gene calls are TRBV6-1 and TRBJ1-2; D is undetermined. The CDR3 covers 14 residues. Germline V gene data show CDR1 as MNHNS and CDR2 as SASEGT. V lost 6 bases, J lost 1 base, and 12 bases lay in between. The CDR3 DNA reads TGTGCCAGCAGGGAGGGTTTGAATAACTATGGCTACACCTTC. Protein product: CASREGLNNYGYTF.

This clonotype showed up many times. At one of its ends the junction is not consistent with the germline gene, which may arise from a read error. The chain combines TRBV20-1 with TRBJ2-3; tentatively, D is TRBD1 (6 bases). CDR3 length equals 12 residues. Looked up from germline, CDR1 is DFQATT and CDR2 is SNEGSKA (reference sequence). CDR3 sequence: CSARGGTDTQYF. As DNA, the CDR3 is TGCAGTGCGAGAGGGGGTACAGATACGCAGTATTTT.

Remarks on this clonotype: This may stem from a read error, because a much larger clone lies one nucleotide away. The V gene is TRBV10-3, the J gene TRBJ2-2; possible D gene TRBD1, 6 bases. The CDR3 is made up of 15 amino acids. Germline CDR1 and CDR2: ENHRY and SYGVKD. CDR3 bases: TGTGCCATCGGTGACGCGTTACAGGGAACCGGGGAGCTGTTTTTT. It is translated as CAIGDALQGTGELFF.

This sequence joins TRBV6-2 or TRBV6-3 and TRBJ2-1; 15 bases are a match to TRBD2. Germline values: CDR1 MNHEY, CDR2 SVGEGT. Trimming took 0 bases from V and 4 from J; bases not matched to a gene: 7. This CDR3 is built from 19 residues. The CDR3 coding sequence is TGTGCCAGCAGTTACTCGGGACTAGCGGGAGGTTCCTTTTACAATGAGCAGTTCTTC. Protein sequence: CASSYSGLAGGSFYNEQFF.

This clonotype was detected ten times or more. One junction end disagrees with the germline gene, perhaps due to a read error. This chain uses TRBV24-1 with TRBJ2-1; D possibly corresponds to TRBD2 (6 bases). Germline V gene lookup returns CDR1 KGHDR and CDR2 SFDVKD. The CDR3 sequence is 14 residues long. CDR3 sequence reads: CSKVAGYSLDEQFF. The CDR3 nucleotides are TGCTCAAAGGTTGCGGGGTACTCTCTCGATGAGCAGTTCTTC.

The sample holds many counts of this clonotype. This chain uses TRBV11-2 with TRBJ1-1, with D possibly being TRBD1 (5 bases). This CDR3 spans 15 amino acids. V lost 5 bases and J lost 3, with 16 bases in between. From germline, CDR1 is SGHAT and CDR2 FQNNGV. DNA of the CDR3: TGTGCCAGCAGCCCTCGGGGGTCAGGGCACACTGAAGCTTTCTTT. Amino acids: CASSPRGSGHTEAFF.

This clonotype has at least ten counts. CDR3 sequence reads: CASSPFEGTQYF. The CDR3 nucleotides read TGCGCCAGCAGCCCTTTTGAGGGGACCCAGTACTTC. The chain combines TRBV5-1 with TRBJ2-5, with D tentatively TRBD2 (5 bases). This CDR3 comprises 12 residues. The V gene lost 4 bases and the J gene lost 7 bases, with 11 bases spanning the gap. CDR1 and CDR2 from the germline V gene are SGHRS and YFSETQ.

The J gene is TRBJ1-1, the V gene TRBV15; TRBD1 is a possible D gene (6 bases). This CDR3 has 15 amino acids. Trimming stripped 3 bases from V and 0 bases from J, with 11 bases between. Germline CDR1 LNHNV, CDR2 YYDKDF (reference sequence). The CDR3 DNA reads as TGTGCCACCAGCAGTAACGGACAGATGAACACTGAAGCTTTCTTT. This gives the protein CATSSNGQMNTEAFF.

This clonotype was counted at least ten times. In nucleotides, the CDR3 is TGTGCCAGCAGTTACTCGACGGGCCTTAACTCTGGAAACACCATATATTTT. Translating gives CASSYSTGLNSGNTIYF. This chain joins TRBV6-5 and TRBJ1-3; no clear D. This CDR3 has 17 amino acids. Trimming pared 0 bases from V and 0 bases from J, leaving 12 bases between. The V gene's germline CDR1 is MNHEY and CDR2 SVGAGI.

In its sample, this clonotype was seen many times. The rearrangement joins TRBV28 to TRBJ1-5, with TRBD1 matching 9 bases. The CDR3 length is 19 residues. V gave up 1 base and J gave up 0 bases; unmatched junction bases: 10. CDR1 is MDHEN, CDR2 SYDVKM, per germline. The CDR3 DNA sequence: TGTGCCAGCAGTTTATCCCTATTACAGGGGGCTTATAGCAATCAGCCCCAGCATTTT. Amino acids: CASSLSLLQGAYSNQPQHF.